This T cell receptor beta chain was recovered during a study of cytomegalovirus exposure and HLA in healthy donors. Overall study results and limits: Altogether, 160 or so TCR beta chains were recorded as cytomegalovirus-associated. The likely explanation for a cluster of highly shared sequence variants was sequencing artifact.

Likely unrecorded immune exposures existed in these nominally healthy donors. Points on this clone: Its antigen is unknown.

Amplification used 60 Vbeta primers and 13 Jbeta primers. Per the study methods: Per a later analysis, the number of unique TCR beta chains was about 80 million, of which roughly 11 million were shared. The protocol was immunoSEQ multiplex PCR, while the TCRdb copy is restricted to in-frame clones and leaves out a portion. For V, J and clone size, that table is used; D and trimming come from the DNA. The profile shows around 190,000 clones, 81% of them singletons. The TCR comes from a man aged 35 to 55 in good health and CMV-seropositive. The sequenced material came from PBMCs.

This CDR3 reads CASIHRGTGELFF. The CDR3 DNA follows: TGCGCCAGCATTCATAGGGGGACCGGGGAGCTGTTTTTT. The chain has TRBV5-1 and TRBJ2-2; D is perhaps TRBD1 (6 bases). The CDR3 runs 13 residues. CDR1 is SGHRS, CDR2 YFSETQ, per germline. Trimming cost V 6 bases and J 5 bases, with 11 bases left between them. The full variable domain, rest sourced from reference TRBV5-1 and TRBJ2-2, is KAGVTQTPRYLIKTRGQQVTLSCSPISGHRSVSWYQQTPGQGLQFLFEYFSETQRNKGNFPGRFSGRQFSNSRSEMNVSTLELGDSALYLCASIHRGTGELFFGEGSRLTVL.